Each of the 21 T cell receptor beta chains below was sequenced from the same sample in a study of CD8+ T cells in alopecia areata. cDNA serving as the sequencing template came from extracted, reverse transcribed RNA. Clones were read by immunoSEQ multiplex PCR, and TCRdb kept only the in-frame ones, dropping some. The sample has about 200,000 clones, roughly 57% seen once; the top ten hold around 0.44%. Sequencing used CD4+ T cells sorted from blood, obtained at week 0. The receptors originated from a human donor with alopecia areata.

For the CDR3, the DNA is TGTGCCAGCAGTAAGATTTCGGGGGGGATCCACGAGCAGTACTTC. It yields the protein CASSKISGGIHEQYF. The rearrangement links TRBV7-8 to TRBJ2-7, with 8 bases that match TRBD2. Germline lookup yields CDR1 SGHVS and CDR2 FQNEAQ. V shed 6 bases, J shed 5 bases, and the junction held 12 bases outside the gene matches. The CDR3 consists of 15 residues.

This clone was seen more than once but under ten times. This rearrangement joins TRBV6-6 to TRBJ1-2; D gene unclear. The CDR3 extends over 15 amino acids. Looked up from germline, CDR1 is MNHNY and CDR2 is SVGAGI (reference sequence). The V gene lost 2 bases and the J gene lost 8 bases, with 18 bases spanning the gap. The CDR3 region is CASSYGGYGGLGYTF. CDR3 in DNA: TGTGCCAGCAGTTACGGTGGTTACGGTGGGCTGGGCTACACCTTC.

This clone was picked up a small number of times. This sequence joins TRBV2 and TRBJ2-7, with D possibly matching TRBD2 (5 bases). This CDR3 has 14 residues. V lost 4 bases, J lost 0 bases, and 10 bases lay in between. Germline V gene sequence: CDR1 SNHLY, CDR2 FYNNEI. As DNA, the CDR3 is TGTGCCAGCAGTGTTTCGGCGGGCTCCTACGAGCAGTACTTC. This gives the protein CASSVSAGSYEQYF.

CDR3 in amino acids: CAWSEGHGSNQPQHF. DNA for the CDR3: TGTGCCTGGAGTGAGGGACACGGGAGCAATCAGCCCCAGCATTTT. The chain links TRBV30 to TRBJ1-5; TRBD1 is a possible D gene (6 bases). Trimming stripped 1 base from V and 1 base from J, with 11 bases between. In germline, CDR1 is GTSNPN, CDR2 SVGIG (reference sequence). The CDR3 runs 15 residues.

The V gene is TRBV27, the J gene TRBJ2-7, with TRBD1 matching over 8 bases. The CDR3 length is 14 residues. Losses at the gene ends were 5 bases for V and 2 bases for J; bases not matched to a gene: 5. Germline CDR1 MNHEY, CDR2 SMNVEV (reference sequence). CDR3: CASSRTGPTYEQYF. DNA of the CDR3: TGTGCCAGCAGTAGGACAGGGCCAACCTACGAGCAGTACTTC.

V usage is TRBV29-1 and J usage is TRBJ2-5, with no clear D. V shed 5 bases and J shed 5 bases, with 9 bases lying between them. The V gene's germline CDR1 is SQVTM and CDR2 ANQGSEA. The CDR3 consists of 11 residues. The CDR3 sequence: CSVSVGETQYF. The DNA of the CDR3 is TGCAGCGTTTCGGTTGGGGAGACCCAGTACTTC.

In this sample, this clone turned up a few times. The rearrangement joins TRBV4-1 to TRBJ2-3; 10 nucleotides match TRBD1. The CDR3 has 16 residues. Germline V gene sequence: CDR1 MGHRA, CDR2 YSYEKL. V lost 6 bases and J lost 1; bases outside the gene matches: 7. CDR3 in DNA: TGCGCCAGCAGTCGACCAGGACAGGGGGGCACAGATACGCAGTATTTT. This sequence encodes CASSRPGQGGTDTQYF.

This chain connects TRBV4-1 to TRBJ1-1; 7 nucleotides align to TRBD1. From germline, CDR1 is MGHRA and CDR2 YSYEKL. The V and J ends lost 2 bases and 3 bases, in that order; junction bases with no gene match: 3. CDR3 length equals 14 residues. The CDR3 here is CASSQLQGDTEAFF. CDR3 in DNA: TGCGCCAGCAGCCAACTGCAGGGGGACACTGAAGCTTTCTTT.

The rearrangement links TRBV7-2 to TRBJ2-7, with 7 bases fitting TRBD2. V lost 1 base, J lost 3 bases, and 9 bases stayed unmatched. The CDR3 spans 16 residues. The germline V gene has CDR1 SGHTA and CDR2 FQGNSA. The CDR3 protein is CASSLGSGIPIYEQYF. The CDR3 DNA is TGTGCCAGCAGCTTAGGGAGCGGGATCCCAATCTACGAGCAGTACTTC.

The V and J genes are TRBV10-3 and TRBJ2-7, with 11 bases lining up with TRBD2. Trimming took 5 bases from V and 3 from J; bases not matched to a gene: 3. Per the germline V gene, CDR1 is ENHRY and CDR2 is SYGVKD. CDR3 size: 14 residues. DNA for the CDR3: TGTGCCATCAGTAGGACTAGCGGGTTCTACGAGCAGTACTTC. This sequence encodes CAISRTSGFYEQYF.

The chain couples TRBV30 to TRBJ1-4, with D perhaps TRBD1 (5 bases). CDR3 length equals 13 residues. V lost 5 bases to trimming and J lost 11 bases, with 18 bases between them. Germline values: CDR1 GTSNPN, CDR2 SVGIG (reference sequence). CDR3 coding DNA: TGTGCCTGGGCCCCTGGCCCTGGGGGGAAACTGTTTTTT. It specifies CAWAPGPGGKLFF. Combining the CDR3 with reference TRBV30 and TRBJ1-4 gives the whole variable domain SQTIHQWPATLVQPVGSPLSLECTVEGTSNPNLYWYRQAAGRGLQLLFYSVGIGQISSEVPQNLSASRPQDRQFILSSKKLLLSDSGFYLCAWAPGPGGKLFFGSGTQLSVL.

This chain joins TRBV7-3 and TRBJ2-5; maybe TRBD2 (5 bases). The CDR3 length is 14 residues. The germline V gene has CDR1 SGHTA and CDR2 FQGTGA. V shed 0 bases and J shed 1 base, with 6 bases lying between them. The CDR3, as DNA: TGTGCCAGCAGCTTAACGGCGGGCCAAGAGACCCAGTACTTC. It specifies CASSLTAGQETQYF.

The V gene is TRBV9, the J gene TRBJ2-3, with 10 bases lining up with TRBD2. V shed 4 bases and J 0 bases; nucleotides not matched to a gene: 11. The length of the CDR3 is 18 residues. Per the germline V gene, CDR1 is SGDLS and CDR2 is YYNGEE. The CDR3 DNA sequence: TGTGCCAGCAGCAGACGTAGCGGGGGGCTTTCTAGCACAGATACGCAGTATTTT. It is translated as CASSRRSGGLSSTDTQYF. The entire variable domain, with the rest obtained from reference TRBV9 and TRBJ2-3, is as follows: DSGVTQTPKHLITATGQRVTLRCSPRSGDLSVYWYQQSLDQGLQFLIQYYNGEERAKGNILERFSAQQFPDLHSELNLSSLELGDSALYFCASSRRSGGLSSTDTQYFGPGTRLTVL.

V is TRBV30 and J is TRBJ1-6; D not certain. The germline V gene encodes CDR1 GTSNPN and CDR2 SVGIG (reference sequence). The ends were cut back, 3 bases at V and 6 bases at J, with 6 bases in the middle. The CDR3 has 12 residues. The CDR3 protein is CAWSPSNSPLHF. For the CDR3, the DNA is TGTGCCTGGAGCCCCTCTAATTCACCCCTCCACTTT.

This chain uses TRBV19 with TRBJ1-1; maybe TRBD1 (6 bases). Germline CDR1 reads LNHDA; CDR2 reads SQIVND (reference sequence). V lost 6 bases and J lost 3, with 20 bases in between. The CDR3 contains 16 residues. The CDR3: CASSTVIQGRDTEAFF. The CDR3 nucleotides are TGTGCCAGTAGCACGGTCATACAGGGTAGGGACACTGAAGCTTTCTTT.

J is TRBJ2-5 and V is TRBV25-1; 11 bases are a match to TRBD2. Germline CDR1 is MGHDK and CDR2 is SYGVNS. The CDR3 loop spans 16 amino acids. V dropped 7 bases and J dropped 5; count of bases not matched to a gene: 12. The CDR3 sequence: CASIYGTSGHRETQYF. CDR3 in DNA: TGTGCCAGCATCTACGGGACTAGCGGACATAGGGAGACCCAGTACTTC.

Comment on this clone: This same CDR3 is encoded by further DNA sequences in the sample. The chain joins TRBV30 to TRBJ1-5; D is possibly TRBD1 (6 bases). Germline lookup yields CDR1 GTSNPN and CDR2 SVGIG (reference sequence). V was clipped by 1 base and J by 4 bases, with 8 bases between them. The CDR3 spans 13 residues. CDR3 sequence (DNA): TGTGCCTGGAGTGGAAGGGGGAATCAGCCCCAGCATTTT. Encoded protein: CAWSGRGNQPQHF.

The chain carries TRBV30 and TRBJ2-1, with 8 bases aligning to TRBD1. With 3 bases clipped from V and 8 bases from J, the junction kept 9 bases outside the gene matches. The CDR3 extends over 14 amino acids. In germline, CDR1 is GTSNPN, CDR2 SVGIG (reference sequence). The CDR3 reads CAWRPQGALDEQFF. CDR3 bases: TGTGCCTGGAGGCCTCAGGGGGCGTTGGATGAGCAGTTCTTC. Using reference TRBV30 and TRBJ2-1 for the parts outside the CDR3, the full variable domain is SQTIHQWPATLVQPVGSPLSLECTVEGTSNPNLYWYRQAAGRGLQLLFYSVGIGQISSEVPQNLSASRPQDRQFILSSKKLLLSDSGFYLCAWRPQGALDEQFFGPGTRLTVL.

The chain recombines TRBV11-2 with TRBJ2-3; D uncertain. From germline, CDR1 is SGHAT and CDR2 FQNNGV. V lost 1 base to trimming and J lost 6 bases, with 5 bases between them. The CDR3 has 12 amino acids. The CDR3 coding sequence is TGTGCCAGCAGCTTAGTCGTCGATACGCAGTATTTT. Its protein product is CASSLVVDTQYF.

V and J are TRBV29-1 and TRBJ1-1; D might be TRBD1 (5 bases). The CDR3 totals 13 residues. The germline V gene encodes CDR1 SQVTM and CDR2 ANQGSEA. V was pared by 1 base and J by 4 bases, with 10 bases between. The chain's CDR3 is CSVEAGGVTEAFF. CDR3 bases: TGCAGCGTTGAAGCCGGGGGGGTCACTGAAGCTTTCTTT.

As DNA, the CDR3 is TGTGCCAGCGAGAAGAGCGAGGACAGGCCCTCCTCTGGAAACACCATATATTTT. This sequence encodes CASEKSEDRPSSGNTIYF. The V gene is TRBV2, the J gene TRBJ1-3; TRBD1 matches 7 bases. Germline CDR1 SNHLY, CDR2 FYNNEI. The V and J ends lost 8 bases and 0 bases, in that order; junction bases with no gene match: 16. This CDR3 comprises 18 residues.